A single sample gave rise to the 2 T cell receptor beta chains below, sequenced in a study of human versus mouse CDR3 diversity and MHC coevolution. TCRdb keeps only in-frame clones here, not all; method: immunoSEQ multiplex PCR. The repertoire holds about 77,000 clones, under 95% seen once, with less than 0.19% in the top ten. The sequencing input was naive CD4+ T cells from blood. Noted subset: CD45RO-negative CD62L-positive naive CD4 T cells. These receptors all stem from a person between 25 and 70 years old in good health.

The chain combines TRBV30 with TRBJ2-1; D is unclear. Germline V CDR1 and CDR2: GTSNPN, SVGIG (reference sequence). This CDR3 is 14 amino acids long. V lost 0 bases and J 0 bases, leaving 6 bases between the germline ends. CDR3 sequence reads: CAWSVSSSYNEQFF. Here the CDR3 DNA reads TGTGCCTGGAGTGTGTCGAGCTCCTACAATGAGCAGTTCTTC. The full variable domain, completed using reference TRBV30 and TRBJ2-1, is SQTIHQWPATLVQPVGSPLSLECTVEGTSNPNLYWYRQAAGRGLQLLFYSVGIGQISSEVPQNLSASRPQDRQFILSSKKLLLSDSGFYLCAWSVSSSYNEQFFGPGTRLTVL.

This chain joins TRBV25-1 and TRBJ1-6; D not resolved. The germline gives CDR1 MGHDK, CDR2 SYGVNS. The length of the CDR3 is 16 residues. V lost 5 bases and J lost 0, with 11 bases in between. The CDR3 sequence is CASSQGLSSYNSPLHF. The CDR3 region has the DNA TGTGCCAGCAGTCAAGGACTGAGCTCCTATAATTCACCCCTCCACTTT.